The 10 T cell receptor beta chains in this list originate from one sample, sequenced in a study of siplizumab effects on memory and regulatory T cells. The protocol was immunoSEQ multiplex PCR, while the TCRdb copy is restricted to in-frame clones and leaves out a portion. The repertoire holds some 81,000 clones, with 95% as singletons. Sequencing was performed on CD8+ T cells sorted from blood. The receptors originated from a human donor in good health.

This CDR3 is CASTPAGGGADTQYF. DNA for the CDR3: TGCGCCAGCACCCCGGCAGGGGGCGGCGCAGATACGCAGTATTTT. This rearrangement joins TRBV4-1 to TRBJ2-3; 8 bases agree with TRBD1. V was clipped by 7 bases and J by 4 bases; unmatched bases: 10. The CDR3 has 15 amino acids. Germline CDR1 MGHRA, CDR2 YSYEKL.

In DNA, the CDR3 is TGTGCTAGTGGTTTGGGGACTAGCGGGTACAATGAGCAGTTCTTC. Translated: CASGLGTSGYNEQFF. The chain is built from TRBV12-5 and TRBJ2-1, with TRBD2 identical over 11 bases. Germline CDR1 reads LGHNT; CDR2 reads FRNRAP. The V gene end was trimmed by 1 base and the J gene end by 4 bases; junction bases not matched to a gene: 0. This CDR3 comprises 15 residues.

The V call is TRBV7-8, the J call TRBJ2-2, with 15 positions matching TRBD2. The germline CDR1 and CDR2 sequences are SGHVS and FQNEAQ. Trimming removed 5 bases from V and 6 bases from J; junction bases left unmatched: 1. The CDR3 runs to 15 residues. The CDR3 DNA is TGTGCCAGCAGCCGGACTAGCGGGGGGGCCGGGGAGCTGTTTTTT. Translating it yields CASSRTSGGAGELFF.

V gene TRBV13 combines with J gene TRBJ2-7; the D gene is possibly TRBD2 (6 bases). CDR3 length: 17 amino acids. From germline, CDR1 is PRHDT and CDR2 FYEKMQ (reference sequence). The ends were cut back, 5 bases at V and 3 bases at J, with 23 bases in the middle. The CDR3 protein is CASSPYSYWRDFYEQYF. DNA of the CDR3: TGTGCCAGCAGCCCCTACAGCTATTGGCGGGACTTCTACGAGCAGTACTTC.

Worth noting for this clone: At one end, the junction sequence differs from germline, possibly due to a read error. V is TRBV5-1 and J is TRBJ2-7, with 8 bases that match TRBD2. The CDR3 runs to 19 residues. Germline V lookup: CDR1 SGHRS, CDR2 YFSETQ. The CDR3 is CARSLESVAGRGARDEQYF. CDR3 bases: TGCGCCCGCAGCTTGGAAAGTGTGGCGGGGCGGGGGGCGCGGGACGAGCAGTACTTC.

This rearrangement joins TRBV13 to TRBJ2-7; D unresolved. This CDR3 spans 11 amino acids. Between the trimmed V and J ends, which lost 2 bases and 6 bases, there was a span of 5 bases. Per the germline V gene, CDR1 is PRHDT and CDR2 is FYEKMQ (reference sequence). The CDR3 DNA is TGTGCCAGCAGCTTATCGGCCGAGCAGTACTTC. It yields the protein CASSLSAEQYF. The full variable domain, rest sourced from reference TRBV13 and TRBJ2-7, is AAGVIQSPRHLIKEKRETATLKCYPIPRHDTVYWYQQGPGQDPQFLISFYEKMQSDKGSIPDRFSAQQFSDYHSELNMSSLELGDSALYFCASSLSAEQYFGPGTRLTVT.

The chain uses TRBV27 and TRBJ2-7; no clear D gene. This CDR3 spans 14 amino acids. Trimming took off 5 bases at V and 0 bases at J, with 11 bases between the two ends. Germline V gene sequence: CDR1 MNHEY, CDR2 SMNVEV (reference sequence). CDR3 loop: CASSPRLSSYEQYF. CDR3 DNA sequence: TGTGCCAGCAGTCCCAGACTCAGCTCCTACGAGCAGTACTTC.

The V gene is TRBV4-1, the J gene TRBJ2-3; D is unresolved. The CDR3 spans 18 residues. The V end lost 0 bases, the J end lost 2 bases, and 18 bases lay between the germline ends. Germline assignment: CDR1 MGHRA and CDR2 YSYEKL. CDR3 in amino acids: CASSQDGRVEPYTDTQYF. The CDR3 bases are TGCGCCAGCAGCCAAGATGGCCGGGTTGAGCCTTACACAGATACGCAGTATTTT.

The CDR3 is CASSFQGGNQPQHF. CDR3 DNA: TGTGCCAGCAGTTTTCAGGGAGGGAATCAGCCCCAGCATTTT. The chain uses TRBV27 and TRBJ1-5; a weak D match, TRBD1 (5 bases). The CDR3 is made up of 14 amino acids. Germline V gene data show CDR1 as MNHEY and CDR2 as SMNVEV (reference sequence). Trimming stripped 3 bases from V and 4 bases from J, with 10 bases between.

The rearrangement uses TRBV21-1 and TRBJ2-2. TRBV21-1 corresponds to a pseudogene. CDR3 length: 19 amino acids. The CDR3 region is CASSKALLNPISFSGELFF. In DNA, the CDR3 is TGTGCCAGCAGCAAAGCGCTTTTAAACCCGATTTCGTTTTCCGGGGAGCTGTTTTTT.